This paragraph reports one T cell receptor beta chain. The entry originates in a study of blood T cell repertoires in COVID-19. Across the study: Specimens from acute and convalescent COVID-19 originated in the United States, Italy and Spain. PBMCs, B-cell-depleted T cells, or T cells were the source of the cDNA or gDNA that made up the material.

V was pared by 6 bases and J by 3 bases, with 14 bases between. From germline, CDR1 is SEHNR and CDR2 FQNEAQ (reference sequence). This CDR3 is built from 14 residues. In the authors' workflow: The assay estimated nucleated cells by amplifying reference gene primers. The assay was immunoSEQ multiplex PCR, and TCRdb's table has in-frame clones only and misses some. The DNA was the basis for D and trimming; V, J and clone size are from that table. The data hold 250,000 to 300,000 clones, with approximately 86% observed a single time. The chain has TRBV7-9 and TRBJ1-2, with a tentative D call TRBD1 (5 bases). The TCR was taken from a man between 18 and 35 years old with active or convalescent COVID-19. Sequenced material: peripheral blood. The CDR3 sequence: CASSSTDKDYGYTF. In DNA, the CDR3 is TGTGCCAGCAGTTCCACGGACAAGGACTATGGCTACACCTTC.